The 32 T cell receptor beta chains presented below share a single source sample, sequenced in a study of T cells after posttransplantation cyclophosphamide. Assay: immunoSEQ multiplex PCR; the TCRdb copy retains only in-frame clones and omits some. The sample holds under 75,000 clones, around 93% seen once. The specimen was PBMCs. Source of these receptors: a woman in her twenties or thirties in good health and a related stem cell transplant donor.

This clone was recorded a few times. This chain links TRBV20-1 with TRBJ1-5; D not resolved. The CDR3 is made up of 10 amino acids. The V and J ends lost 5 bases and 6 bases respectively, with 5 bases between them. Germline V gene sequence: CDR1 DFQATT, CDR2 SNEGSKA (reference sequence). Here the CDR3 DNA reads TGCAGTGCTTTACCTCAGCCCCAGCATTTT. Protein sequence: CSALPQPQHF.

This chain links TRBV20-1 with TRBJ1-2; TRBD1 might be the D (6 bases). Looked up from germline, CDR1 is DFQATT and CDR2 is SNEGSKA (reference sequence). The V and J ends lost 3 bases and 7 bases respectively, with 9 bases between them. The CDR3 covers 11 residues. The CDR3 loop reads CSASMGAGYTF. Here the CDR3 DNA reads TGCAGTGCTAGCATGGGGGCTGGCTACACCTTC.

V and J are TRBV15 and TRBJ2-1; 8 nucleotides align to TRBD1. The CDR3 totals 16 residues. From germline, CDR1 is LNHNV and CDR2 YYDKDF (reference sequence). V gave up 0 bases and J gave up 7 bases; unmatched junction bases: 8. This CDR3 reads CATSRDMTGDGNEQFF. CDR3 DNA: TGTGCCACCAGCAGAGACATGACAGGGGATGGTAATGAGCAGTTCTTC.

The CDR3 DNA follows: TGCGCCAGCAGCCAACGGTCCGACACCACCGGGGAGCTGTTTTTT. It encodes CASSQRSDTTGELFF. The V and J genes are TRBV4-1 and TRBJ2-2; D call uncertain. Trimming cost V 2 bases and J 4 bases, with 11 bases left between them. This CDR3 spans 15 amino acids. Looked up from germline, CDR1 is MGHRA and CDR2 is YSYEKL.

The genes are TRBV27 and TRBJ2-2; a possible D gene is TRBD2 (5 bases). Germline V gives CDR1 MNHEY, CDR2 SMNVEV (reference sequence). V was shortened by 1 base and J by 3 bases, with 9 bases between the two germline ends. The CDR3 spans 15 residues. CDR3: CASSLLTSHTGELFF. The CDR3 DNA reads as TGTGCCAGCAGTTTATTAACTAGTCACACCGGGGAGCTGTTTTTT.

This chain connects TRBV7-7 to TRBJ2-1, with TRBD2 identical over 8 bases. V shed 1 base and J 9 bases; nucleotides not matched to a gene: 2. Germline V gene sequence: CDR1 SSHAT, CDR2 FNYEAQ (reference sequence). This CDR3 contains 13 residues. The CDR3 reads CASSLGLAGEQFF. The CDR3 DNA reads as TGTGCCAGCAGCTTAGGTCTAGCGGGTGAGCAGTTCTTC.

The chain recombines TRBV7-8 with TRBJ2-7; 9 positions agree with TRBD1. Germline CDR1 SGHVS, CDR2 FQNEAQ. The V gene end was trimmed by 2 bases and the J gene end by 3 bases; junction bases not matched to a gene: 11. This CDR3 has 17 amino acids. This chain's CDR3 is CASSLFPPGQGFYEQYF. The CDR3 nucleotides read TGTGCCAGCAGCTTATTTCCCCCGGGACAGGGTTTCTACGAGCAGTACTTC.

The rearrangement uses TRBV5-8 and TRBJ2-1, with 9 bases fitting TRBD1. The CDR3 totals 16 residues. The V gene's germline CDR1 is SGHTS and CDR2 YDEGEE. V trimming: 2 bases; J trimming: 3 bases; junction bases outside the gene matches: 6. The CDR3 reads CASSFFGGQGYNEQFF. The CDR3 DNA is TGTGCCAGCAGCTTCTTTGGGGGACAGGGCTACAATGAGCAGTTCTTC.

In DNA, the CDR3 is TGTGCCAGCACGGTTCGTGCCACGAGGGGAAACACCATATATTTT. It codes for CASTVRATRGNTIYF. The chain has TRBV2 and TRBJ1-3; D not certain. The V gene lost 7 bases and the J gene lost 4 bases, with 17 bases spanning the gap. Looked up from germline, CDR1 is SNHLY and CDR2 is FYNNEI. There are 15 residues in the CDR3.

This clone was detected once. CDR3 region: CASTRTAFDRHEQFF. CDR3 in DNA: TGTGCCAGCACCCGGACCGCTTTCGATCGTCATGAGCAGTTCTTC. The chain carries TRBV4-2 and TRBJ2-1, with D hard to call. V was pared by 7 bases and J by 8 bases, with 21 bases between. The CDR3 spans 15 residues. Germline CDR1 reads LGHNA; CDR2 reads YNFKEQ.

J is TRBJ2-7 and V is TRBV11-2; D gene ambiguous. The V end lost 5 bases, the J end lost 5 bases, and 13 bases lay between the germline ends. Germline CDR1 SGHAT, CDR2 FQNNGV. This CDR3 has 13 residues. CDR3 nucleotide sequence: TGTGCCAGCAGCCTAGGACGGGTTCACGAGCAGTACTTC. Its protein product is CASSLGRVHEQYF.

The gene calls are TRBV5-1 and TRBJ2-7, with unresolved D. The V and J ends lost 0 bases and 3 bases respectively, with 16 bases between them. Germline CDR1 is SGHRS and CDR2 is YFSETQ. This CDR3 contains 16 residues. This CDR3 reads CASSLEYLGRGYEQYF. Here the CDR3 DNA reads TGCGCCAGCAGCTTGGAATACCTCGGGCGAGGCTACGAGCAGTACTTC.

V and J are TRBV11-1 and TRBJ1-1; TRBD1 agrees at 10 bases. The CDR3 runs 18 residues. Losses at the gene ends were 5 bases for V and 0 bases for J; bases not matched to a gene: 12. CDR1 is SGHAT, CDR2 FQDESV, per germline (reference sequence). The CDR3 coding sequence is TGTGCCAGCAGCCCCGGGGGGGACAGGGGCTTCATGAACACTGAAGCTTTCTTT. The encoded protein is CASSPGGDRGFMNTEAFF.

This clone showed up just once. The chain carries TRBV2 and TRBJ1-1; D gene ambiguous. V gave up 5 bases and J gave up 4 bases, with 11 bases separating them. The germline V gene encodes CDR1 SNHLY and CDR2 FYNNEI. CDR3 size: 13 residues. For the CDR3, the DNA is TGTGCCAGCAGTTCATCACGGGTCACTGAAGCTTTCTTT. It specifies CASSSSRVTEAFF. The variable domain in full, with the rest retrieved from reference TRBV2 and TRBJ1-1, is EPEVTQTPSHQVTQMGQEVILRCVPISNHLYFYWYRQILGQKVEFLVSFYNNEISEKSEIFDDQFSVERPDGSNFTLKIRSTKLEDSAMYFCASSSSRVTEAFFGQGTRLTVV.

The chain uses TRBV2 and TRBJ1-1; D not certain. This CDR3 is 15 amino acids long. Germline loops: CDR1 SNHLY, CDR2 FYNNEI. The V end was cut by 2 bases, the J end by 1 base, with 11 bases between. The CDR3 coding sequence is TGTGCCAGCAGTGAAACGCCGGACCGGAACACTGAAGCTTTCTTT. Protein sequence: CASSETPDRNTEAFF.

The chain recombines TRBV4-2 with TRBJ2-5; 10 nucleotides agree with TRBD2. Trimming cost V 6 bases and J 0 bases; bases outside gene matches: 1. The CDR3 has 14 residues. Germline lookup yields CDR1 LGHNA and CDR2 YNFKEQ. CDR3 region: CASRLAGDQETQYF. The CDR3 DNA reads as TGTGCCAGCAGGCTAGCGGGAGACCAAGAGACCCAGTACTTC.

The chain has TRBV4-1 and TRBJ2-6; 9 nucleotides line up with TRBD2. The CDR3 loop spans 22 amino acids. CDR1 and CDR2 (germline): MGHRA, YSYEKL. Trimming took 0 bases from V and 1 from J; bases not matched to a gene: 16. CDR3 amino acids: CASSQDTTTRGGGASGANVLTF. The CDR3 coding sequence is TGCGCCAGCAGCCAAGATACCACAACCCGGGGCGGGGGGGCGTCTGGGGCCAACGTCCTGACTTTC.

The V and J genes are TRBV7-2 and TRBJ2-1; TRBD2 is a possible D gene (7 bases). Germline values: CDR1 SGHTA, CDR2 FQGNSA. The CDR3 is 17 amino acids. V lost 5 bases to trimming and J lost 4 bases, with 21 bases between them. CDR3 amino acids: CASSPQGGGRYYNEQFF. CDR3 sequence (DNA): TGTGCCAGCAGCCCCCAAGGGGGGGGGAGATATTACAATGAGCAGTTCTTC.

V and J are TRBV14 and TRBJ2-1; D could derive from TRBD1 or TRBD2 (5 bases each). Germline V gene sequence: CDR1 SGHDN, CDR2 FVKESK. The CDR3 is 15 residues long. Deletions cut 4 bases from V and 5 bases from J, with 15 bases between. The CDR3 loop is CASSPPGLGNNEQFF. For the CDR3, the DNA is TGTGCCAGCAGCCCTCCGGGGCTGGGGAACAATGAGCAGTTCTTC.

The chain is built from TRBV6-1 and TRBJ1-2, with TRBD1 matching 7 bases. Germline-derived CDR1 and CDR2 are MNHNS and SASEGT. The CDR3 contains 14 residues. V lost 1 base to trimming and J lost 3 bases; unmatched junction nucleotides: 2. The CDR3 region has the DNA TGTGCCAGCAGTGAAGACGGGACAGACTATGGCTACACCTTC. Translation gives CASSEDGTDYGYTF.

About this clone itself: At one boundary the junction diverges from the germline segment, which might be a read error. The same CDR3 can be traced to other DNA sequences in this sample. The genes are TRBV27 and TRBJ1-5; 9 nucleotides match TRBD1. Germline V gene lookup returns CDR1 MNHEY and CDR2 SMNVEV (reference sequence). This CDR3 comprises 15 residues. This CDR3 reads CASSGDREGDQPQHF. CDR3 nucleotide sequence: TGTGCCAGCAGTGGGGACAGGGAGGGGGATCAGCCCCAGCATTTC.

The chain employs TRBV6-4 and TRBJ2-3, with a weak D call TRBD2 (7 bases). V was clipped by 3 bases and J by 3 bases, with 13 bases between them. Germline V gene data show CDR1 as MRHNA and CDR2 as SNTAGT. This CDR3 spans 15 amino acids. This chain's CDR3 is CASSEEGRGTDTQYF. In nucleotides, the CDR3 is TGTGCCAGCAGTGAAGAGGGGAGGGGGACAGATACGCAGTATTTT.

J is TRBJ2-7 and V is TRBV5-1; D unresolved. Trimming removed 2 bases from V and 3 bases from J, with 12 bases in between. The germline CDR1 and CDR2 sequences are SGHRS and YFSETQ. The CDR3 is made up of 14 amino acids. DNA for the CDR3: TGCGCCAGCAGCTTTTTAGGAGCTAGCTACGAGCAGTACTTC. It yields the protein CASSFLGASYEQYF.

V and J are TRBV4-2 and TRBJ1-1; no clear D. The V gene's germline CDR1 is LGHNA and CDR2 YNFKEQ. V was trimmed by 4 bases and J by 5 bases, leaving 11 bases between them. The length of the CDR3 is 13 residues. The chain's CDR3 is CASSPLSGTEAFF. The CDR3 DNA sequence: TGTGCCAGCAGCCCCTTGTCGGGGACTGAAGCTTTCTTT.

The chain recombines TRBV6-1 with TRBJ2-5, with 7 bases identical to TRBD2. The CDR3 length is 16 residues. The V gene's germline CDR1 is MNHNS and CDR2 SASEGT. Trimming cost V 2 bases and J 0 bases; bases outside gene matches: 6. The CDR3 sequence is CASSERTRGYQETQYF. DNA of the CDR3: TGTGCCAGCAGTGAAAGAACGCGGGGGTACCAAGAGACCCAGTACTTC.

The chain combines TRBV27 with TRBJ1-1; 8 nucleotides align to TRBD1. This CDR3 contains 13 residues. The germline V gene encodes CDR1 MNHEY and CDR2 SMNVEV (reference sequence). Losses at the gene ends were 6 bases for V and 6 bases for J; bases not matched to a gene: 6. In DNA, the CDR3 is TGTGCCAGCAGATTTCAGGGGGCGGCTGAAGCTTTCTTT. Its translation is CASRFQGAAEAFF.

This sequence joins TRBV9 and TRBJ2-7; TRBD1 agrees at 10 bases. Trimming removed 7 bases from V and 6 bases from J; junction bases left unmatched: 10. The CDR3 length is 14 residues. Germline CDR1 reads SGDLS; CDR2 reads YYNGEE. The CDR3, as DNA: TGTGCCAGCCAAGGGACAGGGGAATCATCCGAGCAGTACTTC. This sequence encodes CASQGTGESSEQYF.

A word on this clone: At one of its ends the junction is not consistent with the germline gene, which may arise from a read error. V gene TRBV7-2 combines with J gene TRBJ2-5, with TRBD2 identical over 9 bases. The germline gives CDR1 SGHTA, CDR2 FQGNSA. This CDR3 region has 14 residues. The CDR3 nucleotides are TGTGCCAGCAGCCTAGCGGGGAGCCAAGAGACCCAGTACTTC. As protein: CASSLAGSQETQYF.

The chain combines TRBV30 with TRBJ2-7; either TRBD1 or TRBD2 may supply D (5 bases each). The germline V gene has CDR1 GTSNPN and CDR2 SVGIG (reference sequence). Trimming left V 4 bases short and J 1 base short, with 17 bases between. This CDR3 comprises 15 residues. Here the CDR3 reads CAWTPPGTESYEQYF. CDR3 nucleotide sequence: TGTGCCTGGACCCCCCCCGGGACGGAATCCTACGAGCAGTACTTC.

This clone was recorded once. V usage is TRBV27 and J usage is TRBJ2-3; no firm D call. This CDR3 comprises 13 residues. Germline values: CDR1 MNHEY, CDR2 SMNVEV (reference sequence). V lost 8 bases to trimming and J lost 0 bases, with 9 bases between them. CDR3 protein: CASGYSSTDTQYF. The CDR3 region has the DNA TGTGCCAGCGGGTACTCTAGCACAGATACGCAGTATTTT.

DNA for the CDR3: TGTGCCAGCAGCGTATCGACAGGGGGTAACTATGGCTACACCTTC. Translation: CASSVSTGGNYGYTF. This chain joins TRBV9 and TRBJ1-2, with 9 bases aligning to TRBD1. In germline, CDR1 is SGDLS, CDR2 YYNGEE. V was pared by 1 base and J by 1 base, with 2 bases of the junction left unmatched. The CDR3 extends over 15 amino acids. Full variable domain (rest looked up from reference TRBV9 and TRBJ1-2): DSGVTQTPKHLITATGQRVTLRCSPRSGDLSVYWYQQSLDQGLQFLIQYYNGEERAKGNILERFSAQQFPDLHSELNLSSLELGDSALYFCASSVSTGGNYGYTFGSGTRLTVV.

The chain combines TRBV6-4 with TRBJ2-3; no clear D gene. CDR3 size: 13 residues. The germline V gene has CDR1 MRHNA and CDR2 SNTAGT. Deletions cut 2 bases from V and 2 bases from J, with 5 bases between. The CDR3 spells CASSDGDTDTQYF. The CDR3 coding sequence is TGTGCCAGCAGTGACGGGGACACAGATACGCAGTATTTT.